The rows below give T cell receptor beta chains drawn from one sample of a study of Graves' ophthalmopathy and Graves' hyperthyroidism. TCRdb processed the multiplex PCR reads anew with MiXCR; each CDR3 protein has one entry. The profile shows hundreds of thousands of distinct CDR3 sequences, 22% of them singletons. The specimen was peripheral blood. Receptors originate from a woman younger than 35 with stable Graves' hyperthyroidism. Some clones in this sample may be carry-over from other donors' samples. Each CDR3 is given with its conserved first and last residue. A D gene is named only where the DNA matches it firmly. Part of the rows lack a size; the others show once, few, many or a class for expanded clones.

>.|.|TRBV28|TRBJ2-7
TGTGCCAGCAGTTTAACCGGGGCCCAATCCTACGAGCAGTACTTC
CASSLTGAQSYEQYF
>many|.|TRBV30|TRBJ1-3
TGTGCCTGGGATAGGGGGAGTAGCTCTGGAAACACCATATATTTT
CAWDRGSSSGNTIYF
>many|.|TRBV12-3/TRBV12-4|TRBJ2-2
TGTGCCAGCAGTTTATTTGAGTACACCGGGGAGCTGTTTTTT
CASSLFEYTGELFF
>many|TRBD1|TRBV6-1|TRBJ1-6
TGTGCCAGCAGGAAACAGGGGGTCACAAATTCACCCCTCCACTTT
CASRKQGVTNSPLHF
>.|.|TRBV10-3|TRBJ1-1
TGTGCCACCGGACAGTTGAACACTGAAGCTTTCTTT
CATGQLNTEAFF
>many|.|TRBV28|TRBJ2-5
TGTGCCAGCAGTTTACTAGAGACCCAGTACTTC
CASSLLETQYF
>many|TRBD1|TRBV12-3/TRBV12-4|TRBJ1-5
TGTGCCAGCAGTTTAGGGACAGGGGGCGTGGGCAATCAGCCCCAGCATTTT
CASSLGTGGVGNQPQHF
>.|.|TRBV30|TRBJ1-5
TGTGCCTGGAGTCGCGGGACGGCCAATCAGCCCCAGCATTTT
CAWSRGTANQPQHF
>.|.|TRBV7-6|TRBJ2-7
TGTGCCAGCAGCTTAGGTGGGACACCCTACGAGCAGTACTTC
CASSLGGTPYEQYF
>many|.|TRBV6-1|TRBJ1-2
TGTGCCAGCAGGGGTACGGGAGCTAACTATGGCTACACCTTC
CASRGTGANYGYTF
>many|.|TRBV11-2|TRBJ2-7
TGTGCCAGCAGCTCAATACATATAAAGCCCTACGAGCAGTACTTC
CASSSIHIKPYEQYF
>many|.|TRBV25-1|TRBJ1-6
TGTGCCAGCAGTTGGTCAGGGCGGGTCTCACCCCTCCACTTT
CASSWSGRVSPLHF
>many|.|TRBV12-3/TRBV12-4|TRBJ1-2
TGTGCCAGCAGTCGAACCCAGGGACTCTATGGCTACACCTTC
CASSRTQGLYGYTF
>many|TRBD1|TRBV5-1|TRBJ1-6
TGCGCCAGCAGCCCTGTTTCGCAGACAGGGGTTTCTTCACCCCTCCACTTT
CASSPVSQTGVSSPLHF